This TCR beta chain was captured by sequencing in a study of T cell repertoires in cytomegalovirus infection. In the study overall: Through public TCR beta signatures, both CMV infection and matching HLA type were indicated. General observations from the study: HLA-C-restricted CMV clonotypes gave the most frequent clonotype in two of eight donors.

TCRdb fed the reads into MiXCR, producing one record per CDR3 protein. Among around 260,000 distinct CDR3 sequences listed, about 26% were seen once. Trimming shortened V by 2 bases and J by 0 bases, and 14 bases separated the two germline ends. This CDR3 comprises 18 residues. CDR1 is SEHNR, CDR2 FQNEAQ, per germline (reference sequence). This clonotype was counted a few times. Antigen: not known. This chain connects TRBV7-9 to TRBJ2-6, with a weak D call TRBD1 (6 bases). Specimen: PBMCs. This clonotype was sampled from a human donor in good health (CMV status not recorded). Some clones in this sample may be carry-over from other donors' samples. CDR3: CASSLPGQRTSGANVLTF. The CDR3 DNA follows: TGTGCCAGCAGCTTACCGGGACAAAGGACCTCTGGGGCCAACGTCCTGACTTTC.